Each of the 8 T cell receptor beta chains below was sequenced from the same sample in a study of blood T cell repertoires in COVID-19. The assay was immunoSEQ multiplex PCR, and TCRdb's table has in-frame clones only and misses some. The data contain about 74,000 clones, about 86% of them singletons. The sequencing input was peripheral blood. The receptor set was obtained from an elderly woman with active or convalescent COVID-19.

A note on this clone: Other DNA sequences from this sample encode an identical CDR3 as well. The chain recombines TRBV2 with TRBJ1-5; D is unclear. The CDR3 sequence is 13 residues long. V was cut by 3 bases and J by 2 bases, with 5 bases left in between. In germline, CDR1 is SNHLY, CDR2 FYNNEI. The CDR3 region has the DNA TGTGCCAGCAGTGAGGAGGGCAATCAGCCCCAGCATTTT. It codes for CASSEEGNQPQHF.

The chain links TRBV19 to TRBJ2-3; 10 bases agree with TRBD2. CDR3 length: 15 residues. Germline CDR1 is LNHDA and CDR2 is SQIVND (reference sequence). V lost 7 bases, J lost 2 bases, and 6 bases stayed unmatched. Here the CDR3 DNA reads TGTGCCAGTATGGAGCGGGGGGGATCCACAGATACGCAGTATTTT. Translating gives CASMERGGSTDTQYF.

The chain combines TRBV21-1 with TRBJ2-6; whether TRBD1, the table's D call, matches the DNA was not checked. TRBV21-1 is deemed a pseudogene. The CDR3 length is 19 residues. The chain's CDR3 is CASSSLGTALSSGANVLTF. In DNA, the CDR3 is TGTGCCAGCAGCTCCCTGGGGACAGCCCTGAGCTCTGGGGCCAACGTCCTGACTTTC.

The chain has TRBV4-3 and TRBJ2-3; D is ambiguous. Trimming took 0 bases from V and 6 from J, leaving 7 bases between them. Per germline, CDR1 LGHNA and CDR2 YSLEER. The CDR3 spans 13 residues. The CDR3 DNA reads as TGCGCCAGCAGCCAAGAAGTTCAGGATACGCAGTATTTT. Its translation: CASSQEVQDTQYF.

The chain couples TRBV7-3 to TRBJ2-6; TRBD1 aligns across 9 bases. CDR1 and CDR2 from the germline V gene are SGHTA and FQGTGA. This CDR3 has 20 residues. J gave up 2 bases and V 1 base, and 12 bases lay outside the gene matches. The CDR3 is CASSLNPHGTGGAGANVLTF. In DNA, the CDR3 is TGTGCCAGCAGCTTAAACCCACACGGCACAGGGGGCGCTGGGGCCAACGTCCTGACTTTC.

The V and J genes are TRBV30 and TRBJ2-5; 7 bases agree with TRBD1. CDR1 and CDR2 from the germline V gene are GTSNPN and SVGIG (reference sequence). Losses at the gene ends were 1 base for V and 2 bases for J; bases not matched to a gene: 10. The CDR3 runs to 16 residues. Here the CDR3 DNA reads TGTGCCTGGAGTGGATACTCACGGGACAGACAAGAGACCCAGTACTTC. It translates to CAWSGYSRDRQETQYF. Filled out from reference TRBV30 and TRBJ2-5, the complete variable domain reads SQTIHQWPATLVQPVGSPLSLECTVEGTSNPNLYWYRQAAGRGLQLLFYSVGIGQISSEVPQNLSASRPQDRQFILSSKKLLLSDSGFYLCAWSGYSRDRQETQYFGPGTRLLVL.

This clone showed up just once. V is TRBV5-1 and J is TRBJ1-3; D gene ambiguous. V lost 2 bases and J 3 bases, leaving 12 bases between the germline ends. Germline CDR1 reads SGHRS; CDR2 reads YFSETQ. There are 15 residues in the CDR3. The CDR3 spells CASSFAAGVGNTIYF. CDR3 DNA: TGCGCCAGCAGCTTTGCAGCCGGAGTTGGAAACACCATATATTTT.

This clone appeared once. The chain is built from TRBV29-1 and TRBJ1-1; 7 bases fit TRBD1. V trimming: 7 bases; J trimming: 5 bases; junction bases outside the gene matches: 10. This CDR3 is built from 13 residues. CDR1 and CDR2 from the germline V gene are SQVTM and ANQGSEA. In DNA form, the CDR3 reads TGCAGCGCCAGCAGACAGGGAGGTACTGAAGCTTTCTTT. It is translated as CSASRQGGTEAFF.